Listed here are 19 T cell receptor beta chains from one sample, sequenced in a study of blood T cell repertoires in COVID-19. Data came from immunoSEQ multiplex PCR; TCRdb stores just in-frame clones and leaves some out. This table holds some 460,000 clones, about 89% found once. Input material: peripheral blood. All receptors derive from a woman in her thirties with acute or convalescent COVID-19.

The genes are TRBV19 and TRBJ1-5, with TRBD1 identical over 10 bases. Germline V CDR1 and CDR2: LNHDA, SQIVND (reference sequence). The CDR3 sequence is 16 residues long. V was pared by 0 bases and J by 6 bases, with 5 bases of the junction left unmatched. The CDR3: CASSIEGTGVIQPQHF. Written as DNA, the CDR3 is TGTGCCAGTAGTATAGAAGGGACAGGGGTGATTCAGCCCCAGCATTTT.

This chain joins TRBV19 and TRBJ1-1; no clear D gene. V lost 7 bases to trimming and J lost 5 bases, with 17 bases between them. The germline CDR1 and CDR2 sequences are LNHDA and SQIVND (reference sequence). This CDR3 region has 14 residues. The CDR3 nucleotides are TGTGCCAGTACTTGGTCCCTCTGGGAGACTGAAGCTTTCTTT. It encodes CASTWSLWETEAFF. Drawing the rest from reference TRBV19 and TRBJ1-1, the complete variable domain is DGGITQSPKYLFRKEGQNVTLSCEQNLNHDAMYWYRQDPGQGLRLIYYSQIVNDFQKGDIAEGYSVSREKKESFPLTVTSAQKNPTAFYLCASTWSLWETEAFFGQGTRLTVV.

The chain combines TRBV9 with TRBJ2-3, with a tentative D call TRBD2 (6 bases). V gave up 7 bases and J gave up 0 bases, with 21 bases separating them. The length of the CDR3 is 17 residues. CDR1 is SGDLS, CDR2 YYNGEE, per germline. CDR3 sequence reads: CASGLAGTQPSTDTQYF. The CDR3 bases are TGTGCCAGCGGTCTCGCGGGGACCCAACCTAGCACAGATACGCAGTATTTT. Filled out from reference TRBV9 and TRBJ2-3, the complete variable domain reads DSGVTQTPKHLITATGQRVTLRCSPRSGDLSVYWYQQSLDQGLQFLIQYYNGEERAKGNILERFSAQQFPDLHSELNLSSLELGDSALYFCASGLAGTQPSTDTQYFGPGTRLTVL.

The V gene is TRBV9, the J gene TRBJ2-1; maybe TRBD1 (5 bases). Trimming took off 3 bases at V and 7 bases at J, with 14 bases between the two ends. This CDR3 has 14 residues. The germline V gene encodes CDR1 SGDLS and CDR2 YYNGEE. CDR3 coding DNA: TGTGCCAGCAGCGCGGACACCGGTCCTAATGAGCAGTTCTTC. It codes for CASSADTGPNEQFF.

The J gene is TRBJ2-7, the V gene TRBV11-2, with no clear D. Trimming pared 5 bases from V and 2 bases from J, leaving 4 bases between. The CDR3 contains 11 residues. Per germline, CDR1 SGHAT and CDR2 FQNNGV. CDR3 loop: CASSETYEQYF. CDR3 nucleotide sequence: TGTGCCAGCAGCGAGACCTACGAGCAGTACTTC.

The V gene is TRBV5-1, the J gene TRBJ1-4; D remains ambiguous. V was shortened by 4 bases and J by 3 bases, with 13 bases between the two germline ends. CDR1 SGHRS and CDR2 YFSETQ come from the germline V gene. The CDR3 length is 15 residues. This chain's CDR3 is CASSPIEEANEKLFF. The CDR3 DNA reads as TGCGCCAGCAGCCCTATCGAGGAGGCTAATGAAAAACTGTTTTTT.

The CDR3 DNA is TGTGCCAGTAGGCGGCTAGCGGGGACTAGCACAGATACGCAGTATTTT. It yields the protein CASRRLAGTSTDTQYF. This rearrangement joins TRBV19 to TRBJ2-3, with 9 nucleotides matching TRBD2. Germline V gives CDR1 LNHDA, CDR2 SQIVND (reference sequence). V shed 6 bases, J shed 0 bases, and the junction held 7 bases outside the gene matches. The CDR3 is 16 residues long.

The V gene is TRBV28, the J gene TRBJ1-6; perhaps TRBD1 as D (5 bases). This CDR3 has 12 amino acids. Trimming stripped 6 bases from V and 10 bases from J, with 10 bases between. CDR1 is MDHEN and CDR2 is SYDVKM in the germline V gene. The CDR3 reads CASSTGNSPLHF. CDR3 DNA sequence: TGTGCCAGCAGCACAGGTAACTCACCCCTCCACTTT.

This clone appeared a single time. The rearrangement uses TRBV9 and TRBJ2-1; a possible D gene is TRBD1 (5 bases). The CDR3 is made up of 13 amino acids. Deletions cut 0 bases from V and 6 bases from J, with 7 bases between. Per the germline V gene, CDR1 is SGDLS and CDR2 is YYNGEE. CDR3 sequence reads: CASSVDRLNEQFF. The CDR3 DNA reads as TGTGCCAGCAGCGTAGACAGGCTCAATGAGCAGTTCTTC.

CDR3 amino acids: CASSEIGANVLTF. The CDR3 bases are TGCGCCAGCAGCGAGATTGGGGCCAACGTCCTGACTTTC. The chain employs TRBV5-1 and TRBJ2-6, with D uncertain. The CDR3 is 13 residues long. Germline CDR1 reads SGHRS; CDR2 reads YFSETQ. Trimming cost V 4 bases and J 3 bases, with 5 bases left between them.

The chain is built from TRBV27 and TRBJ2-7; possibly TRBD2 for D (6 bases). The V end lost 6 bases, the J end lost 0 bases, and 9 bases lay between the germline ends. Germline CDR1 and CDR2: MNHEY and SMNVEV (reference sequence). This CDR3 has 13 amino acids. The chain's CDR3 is CASRAGSSYEQYF. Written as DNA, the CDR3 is TGTGCCAGCAGGGCGGGGAGCTCCTACGAGCAGTACTTC.

CDR3 in amino acids: CASSPDRDTSTDTQYF. In DNA form, the CDR3 reads TGTGCCAGCAGTCCCGACAGGGATACTAGCACAGATACGCAGTATTTT. This chain joins TRBV28 and TRBJ2-3; TRBD1 agrees at 7 bases. Germline-derived CDR1 and CDR2 are MDHEN and SYDVKM. The CDR3 covers 16 residues. J lost 0 bases, V lost 5 bases, and 8 bases had no gene match.

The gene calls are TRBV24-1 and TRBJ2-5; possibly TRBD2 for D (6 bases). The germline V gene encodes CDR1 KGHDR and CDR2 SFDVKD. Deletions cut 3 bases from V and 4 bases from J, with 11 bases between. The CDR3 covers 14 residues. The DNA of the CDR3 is TGTGCCACCAGTGATGACGGGGGAGTAGAGACCCAGTACTTC. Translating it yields CATSDDGGVETQYF.

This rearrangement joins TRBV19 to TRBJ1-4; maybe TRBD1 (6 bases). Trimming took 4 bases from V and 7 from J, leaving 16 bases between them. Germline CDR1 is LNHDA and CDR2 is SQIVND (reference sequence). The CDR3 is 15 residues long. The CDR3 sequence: CASSRWTVNSEKLFF. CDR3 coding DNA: TGTGCCAGTAGTAGATGGACAGTGAACAGTGAAAAACTGTTTTTT.

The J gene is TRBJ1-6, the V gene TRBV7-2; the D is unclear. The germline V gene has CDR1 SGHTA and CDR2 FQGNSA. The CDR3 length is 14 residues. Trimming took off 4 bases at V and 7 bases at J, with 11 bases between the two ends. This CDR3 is CASSSRVTNSPLHF. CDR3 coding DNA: TGTGCCAGCAGCTCCCGGGTGACGAATTCACCCCTCCACTTT.

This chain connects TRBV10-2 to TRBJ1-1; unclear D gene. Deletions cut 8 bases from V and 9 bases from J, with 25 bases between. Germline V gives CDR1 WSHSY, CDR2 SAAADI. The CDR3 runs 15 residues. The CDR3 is CASSPPGSNLPQAFF. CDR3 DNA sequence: TGCGCCAGCTCCCCCCCGGGTTCCAATCTCCCTCAAGCTTTCTTT.

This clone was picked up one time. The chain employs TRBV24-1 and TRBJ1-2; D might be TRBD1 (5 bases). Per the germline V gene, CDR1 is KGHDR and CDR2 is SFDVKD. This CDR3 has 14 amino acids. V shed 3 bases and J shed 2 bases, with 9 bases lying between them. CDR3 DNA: TGTGCCACCAGTGATACGACAGCGAACTATGGCTACACCTTC. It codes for CATSDTTANYGYTF.

The CDR3 sequence: CASSYSTRGGEQFF. The DNA of the CDR3 is TGTGCCAGCAGTTACTCGACCCGGGGAGGTGAGCAGTTCTTC. The chain has TRBV6-6 and TRBJ2-1; tentative D call: TRBD2 (6 bases). V lost 0 bases and J 9 bases, leaving 12 bases between the germline ends. Germline V lookup: CDR1 MNHNY, CDR2 SVGAGI (reference sequence). The CDR3 covers 14 residues.

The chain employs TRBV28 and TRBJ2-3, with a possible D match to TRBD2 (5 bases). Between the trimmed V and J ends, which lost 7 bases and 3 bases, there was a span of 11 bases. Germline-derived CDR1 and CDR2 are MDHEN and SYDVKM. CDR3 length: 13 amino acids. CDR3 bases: TGTGCCAGCACCAGGACTGGGACAGATACGCAGTATTTT. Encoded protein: CASTRTGTDTQYF.